Listed below are T cell receptor beta chains from one sample, sequenced in a study of blood T cell repertoires in COVID-19. Profiling relied on immunoSEQ multiplex PCR, and the TCRdb table lists in-frame clones only, not all of them. Of roughly 250,000 clones listed, around 82% are singletons. The sample comprised peripheral blood. All receptors come from a person in their 70s with COVID-19, enrolled during active disease. Each CDR3 is given with its conserved first and last residue. The D gene is left open where the match is weak. Not every row has a clone size; where given, it reads once, few, many or a size class.

j_call | clone_size | v_call | d_call | cdr3_nt | cdr3_aa
TRBJ1-1 | - | TRBV6-1 | TRBD1 | TGTGCCAGCAGTGAAGCGACAGGGACTGAAGCTTTCTTT | CASSEATGTEAFF
TRBJ1-2 | - | TRBV5-6 | - | TGTGCCAGCAGCCCCGGCTTACAGGGACACTATGGCTACACCTTC | CASSPGLQGHYGYTF
TRBJ1-3 | - | TRBV6-2/TRBV6-3 | - | TGTGCCAGCAGTTACTCGACCCGGGTGAACACCATATATTTT | CASSYSTRVNTIYF
TRBJ2-5 | many | TRBV7-8 | TRBD2 | TGTGCCAGCATTCCCTCCCGGACTAGCGGTCCGGGGACCCAGTACTTC | CASIPSRTSGPGTQYF
TRBJ1-5 | - | TRBV28 | - | TGTGCCAGCAGTTATGTCACACACGCAGATCAGCCCCAGCATTTT | CASSYVTHADQPQHF
TRBJ1-2 | - | TRBV20-1 | - | TGCAGTGCCGCGGGTTTGTTGGCTACAGTCTTC | CSAAGLLATVF
TRBJ2-2 | - | TRBV3-1/TRBV3-2 | TRBD1 | TGTGCCAGCAGCCGCCGGGACAGGGTCACCGGGGAGCTGTTTTTT | CASSRRDRVTGELFF
TRBJ2-1 | - | TRBV7-6 | TRBD2 | TGTGCCAGCAGCTTATTACCACCCCCCCTAGCGGACGACTACAATGAGCAGTTCTTC | CASSLLPPPLADDYNEQFF
TRBJ2-2 | once | TRBV7-7 | - | TGTGCCAGCAGCTTAGATCTAGCCACCGGGGAGCTGTTTTTT | CASSLDLATGELFF
TRBJ2-3 | - | TRBV27 | TRBD1 | TGTGCCAGCAGTCTGGGACAGCGAGGTGTTGGTACGCAGTATTTT | CASSLGQRGVGTQYF
TRBJ1-5 | - | TRBV4-3 | - | TGCGCCAGCAGCCAGGATACAGATCAGCCCCAGCATTTT | CASSQDTDQPQHF
TRBJ1-2 | - | TRBV19 | TRBD1 | TGTGCCAGTAACATGGGACAGTCGGGCCTGAGGGGCTACACCTTC | CASNMGQSGLRGYTF
TRBJ1-5 | - | TRBV29-1 | - | TGCAGCGTTGTGGAGGGCAATCAGCCCCAGCATTTT | CSVVEGNQPQHF
TRBJ1-2 | once | TRBV12-3/TRBV12-4 | - | TGTGCCAGCAGTTCGAGTCCGTTGGTTGGCTACACCTTC | CASSSSPLVGYTF
TRBJ1-5 | few | TRBV12-3/TRBV12-4 | - | TGTGCCAGCAGTTTAAATCACTATCAGCCCCAGCATTTT | CASSLNHYQPQHF
TRBJ2-1 | - | TRBV7-9 | - | TGTGCCAGCAGCTTAGTAGCGGAGGGCCGTAATGAGCAGTTCTTC | CASSLVAEGRNEQFF
TRBJ2-1 | - | TRBV7-2 | - | TGTGCCAGCGCCACCGAGCGGTATTGGTTCTTC | CASATERYWFF
TRBJ2-5 | once | TRBV7-8 | - | TGTGCCAGCAGCTTAGCCGAGACTCAAGAGACCCAGTACTTC | CASSLAETQETQYF
TRBJ2-5 | - | TRBV28 | TRBD1 | TGTGCCAGCAGTTTCAACAGGGGGCTTCTCCAGGAGACCCAGTACTTC | CASSFNRGLLQETQYF
TRBJ1-6 | - | TRBV9 | - | TGTGCCAGCAGGGAGGGCCACTCCTATAATTCACCCCTCCACTTT | CASREGHSYNSPLHF
TRBJ2-1 | - | TRBV18 | TRBD2 | TGTGCCAGCAAAAGGGCTAGCGGCTACAATGAGCAGTTCTTC | CASKRASGYNEQFF
TRBJ1-2 | few | TRBV28 | - | TGTGCCAGCAGTTCCCTTTATGGCTACACCTTC | CASSSLYGYTF
TRBJ2-3 | - | TRBV6-5 | - | TGTGCCAGCAGTACTGAGGATACGCAGTATTTT | CASSTEDTQYF
TRBJ2-7 | - | TRBV29-1 | TRBD1 | TGCAGCGTTGAGCAAGGGACAGGGGGCTACGAGCAGTACTTC | CSVEQGTGGYEQYF
TRBJ2-7 | many | TRBV11-1 | TRBD2 | TGTGCCAGCAGCATTACTAGCGGGAGTTCCTACGAGCAGTACTTC | CASSITSGSSYEQYF
TRBJ2-3 | - | TRBV20-1 | - | TGCAGAGCCCCAGATACGCAGTATTTT | CRAPDTQYF
TRBJ2-7 | - | TRBV24-1 | TRBD2 | TGTGCCACCAGTGACTCTGGACTAGCGGGAGACTCCAGGGGCCCCTACGAGCAGTACTTC | CATSDSGLAGDSRGPYEQYF
TRBJ2-2 | few | TRBV29-1 | - | TGCAGCGTTGGCAGGGCAAACACCGGGGAGCTGTTTTTT | CSVGRANTGELFF
TRBJ1-1 | - | TRBV5-1 | - | TGCGCCAGCAGCCCTGGACAGCCGAACACTGAAGCTTTCTTT | CASSPGQPNTEAFF
TRBJ2-1 | - | TRBV6-6 | - | TGTGCCAGCACCTTTGGGGGGGGCGCCTACAATGAGCAGTTCTTC | CASTFGGGAYNEQFF
TRBJ2-3 | - | TRBV27 | TRBD1 | TGTGCCAGCAGTTTCCCCCCCGACAGGGGAGACACAGATACGCAGTATTTT | CASSFPPDRGDTDTQYF
TRBJ1-2 | - | TRBV5-1 | - | TGCGCCAGCGGGCCCGGGGCTAACTATGGCTACACCTTC | CASGPGANYGYTF
TRBJ1-4 | - | TRBV30 | TRBD1 | TGTGCCTGGAGTAGAGGACAGGTCCAAGGGGAAAAACTGTTTTTT | CAWSRGQVQGEKLFF
TRBJ2-7 | once | TRBV3-1/TRBV3-2 | - | TGTGCCAGCAGCCCCACGCCTGAGACCTACGAGCAGTACTTC | CASSPTPETYEQYF
TRBJ2-6 | - | TRBV9 | - | TGTGCCAGCAGCCCCACAGGAGCGAGCTCTGGGGCCAACGTCCTGACTTTC | CASSPTGASSGANVLTF
TRBJ2-7 | - | TRBV27 | TRBD2 | TGTGCCAGCAGACCAACCTGGACTAGCGGGAGGACCTACGAGCAGTACTTC | CASRPTWTSGRTYEQYF